These 21 T cell receptor beta chains came from one sample sequenced in a study of OX40 agonist ivuxolimab in advanced cancers. Data came from immunoSEQ multiplex PCR; TCRdb stores just in-frame clones and leaves some out. This table has 40,000 to 55,000 clones, roughly nine tenths appearing once. This specimen was CD4+ or CD8+ T cells sorted from blood, taken in a trial of the OX40 agonist ivuxolimab. The receptor source for this set is an adult with an advanced solid tumor such as melanoma, head and neck, liver or kidney cancer.

The chain recombines TRBV19 with TRBJ1-2; the D is unclear. Germline values: CDR1 LNHDA, CDR2 SQIVND (reference sequence). This CDR3 is 12 amino acids long. Trimming stripped 9 bases from V and 8 bases from J, with 16 bases between. The CDR3 DNA follows: TGTGCCAGCGAGACCCTGGCGGGCGGCTACACCTTC. Encoded protein: CASETLAGGYTF.

V usage is TRBV5-1 and J usage is TRBJ1-2; D is perhaps TRBD1 (6 bases). From germline, CDR1 is SGHRS and CDR2 YFSETQ. Trimming removed 0 bases at V and 2 bases at J, with 14 bases between. The CDR3 is 16 amino acids. CDR3 sequence reads: CASSLGPGTPNYGYTF. CDR3 bases: TGCGCCAGCAGCTTGGGACCGGGGACACCAAACTATGGCTACACCTTC.

CDR3 nucleotide sequence: TGTGCCAGCAGATGGGACCTGAACACTGAAGCTTTCTTT. Residues: CASRWDLNTEAFF. The chain employs TRBV5-5 and TRBJ1-1; D is possibly TRBD1 (5 bases). The germline V gene has CDR1 SGHKS and CDR2 YYEKEE (reference sequence). The V end lost 5 bases, the J end lost 0 bases, and 8 bases lay between the germline ends. The CDR3 runs 13 residues.

CDR3 amino acids: CASLDLFGELFF. The CDR3 DNA reads as TGTGCCAGTCTGGACCTTTTCGGGGAGCTGTTTTTT. The rearrangement joins TRBV27 to TRBJ2-2; D is uncertain. CDR1 and CDR2 from the germline V gene are MNHEY and SMNVEV (reference sequence). CDR3 size: 12 residues. V lost 9 bases to trimming and J lost 7 bases, with 12 bases between them.

This clone was recorded once. V gene TRBV2 combines with J gene TRBJ2-7, with 11 bases identical to TRBD1. Germline trimming cut 4 bases from V and 7 bases from J; bases unmatched to any gene: 9. CDR1 and CDR2 (germline): SNHLY, FYNNEI. The CDR3 sequence is 15 residues long. The chain's CDR3 is CASSVSGQGDQEQYF. CDR3 in DNA: TGTGCCAGCAGTGTATCGGGACAGGGGGATCAGGAGCAGTACTTC. The whole variable domain, remainder taken from reference TRBV2 and TRBJ2-7, is EPEVTQTPSHQVTQMGQEVILRCVPISNHLYFYWYRQILGQKVEFLVSFYNNEISEKSEIFDDQFSVERPDGSNFTLKIRSTKLEDSAMYFCASSVSGQGDQEQYFGPGTRLTVT.

The rearrangement uses TRBV4-2 and TRBJ1-1, with D possibly being TRBD1 (6 bases). The V and J ends lost 2 bases and 6 bases respectively, with 10 bases between them. Germline CDR1 LGHNA, CDR2 YNFKEQ. The length of the CDR3 is 13 residues. The CDR3: CASSQRGGPEAFF. CDR3 sequence (DNA): TGTGCCAGCAGCCAAAGGGGGGGCCCTGAAGCTTTCTTT.

The V and J genes are TRBV5-4 and TRBJ2-2; 10 nucleotides match TRBD2. Losses at the gene ends were 0 bases for V and 4 bases for J; bases not matched to a gene: 6. This CDR3 contains 17 residues. Germline CDR1 reads SGHNT; CDR2 reads YYREEE (reference sequence). The CDR3 DNA is TGTGCCAGCAGCTTGGGGCTAGCGGGAGTGGGCACCGGGGAGCTGTTTTTT. It encodes CASSLGLAGVGTGELFF.

The CDR3 bases are TGTGCCAGCAGCGTCTCTAGCAATGAGCAGTTCTTC. This sequence encodes CASSVSSNEQFF. The genes are TRBV7-9 and TRBJ2-1, with unresolved D. Germline lookup yields CDR1 SEHNR and CDR2 FQNEAQ (reference sequence). V lost 5 bases and J lost 6, with 8 bases in between. The CDR3 has 12 amino acids.

This clone was observed a single time. V gene TRBV28 combines with J gene TRBJ1-2, with D unclear. Trimming took 2 bases from V and 8 from J, leaving 9 bases between them. The germline V gene has CDR1 MDHEN and CDR2 SYDVKM. The CDR3 sequence is 12 residues long. The CDR3 coding sequence is TGTGCCAGCAGTTTACCGAAGGGAGGCTACACCTTC. This codes for CASSLPKGGYTF.

The V and J genes are TRBV6-4 and TRBJ2-1; no definite D call. This CDR3 has 13 amino acids. Looked up from germline, CDR1 is MRHNA and CDR2 is SNTAGT. Trimming cost V 0 bases and J 6 bases, with 6 bases left between them. CDR3 in DNA: TGTGCCAGCAGTGACTCGCGGTTCAATGAGCAGTTCTTC. This encodes CASSDSRFNEQFF.

V usage is TRBV14 and J usage is TRBJ2-7; tentative D call: TRBD2 (6 bases). CDR3 length: 13 amino acids. V shed 4 bases and J shed 0 bases, with 7 bases lying between them. Germline-derived CDR1 and CDR2 are SGHDN and FVKESK. This CDR3 reads CASSRAGSYEQYF. The CDR3 coding sequence is TGTGCCAGCAGCCGAGCGGGCTCCTACGAGCAGTACTTC.

The chain recombines TRBV27 with TRBJ2-1, with 8 bases matching TRBD2. CDR3 length: 17 residues. With V trimmed by 6 bases and J by 4 bases, 14 bases remained unmatched. The germline CDR1 and CDR2 sequences are MNHEY and SMNVEV (reference sequence). CDR3 amino acids: CASSLREREPKYNEQFF. Written as DNA, the CDR3 is TGTGCCAGCAGCCTAAGGGAGCGGGAGCCGAAGTACAATGAGCAGTTCTTC.

This sequence joins TRBV10-2 and TRBJ2-1, with TRBD1 matching 8 bases. CDR1 is WSHSY and CDR2 is SAAADI in the germline V gene. This CDR3 is built from 15 residues. V trimming: 5 bases; J trimming: 5 bases; junction bases outside the gene matches: 8. DNA for the CDR3: TGCGCCAGCAGTCACTGGGACAGGAGAGACAATGAGCAGTTCTTC. It yields the protein CASSHWDRRDNEQFF.

The rearrangement joins TRBV5-1 to TRBJ2-1; D gene ambiguous. CDR1 and CDR2 (germline): SGHRS, YFSETQ. The CDR3 runs 11 residues. V was trimmed by 4 bases and J by 5 bases, leaving 4 bases between them. Here the CDR3 DNA reads TGCGCCAGCAGCCAGAACAATGAGCAGTTCTTC. Translation gives CASSQNNEQFF. Looking up the rest from reference TRBV5-1 and TRBJ2-1 gives the full variable domain: KAGVTQTPRYLIKTRGQQVTLSCSPISGHRSVSWYQQTPGQGLQFLFEYFSETQRNKGNFPGRFSGRQFSNSRSEMNVSTLELGDSALYLCASSQNNEQFFGPGTRLTVL.

This clone was counted between two and nine times. The chain links TRBV10-1 to TRBJ1-1; D remains unclear. V lost 3 bases and J 2 bases, leaving 7 bases between the germline ends. CDR1 is WNHNN, CDR2 SYGVQD, per germline (reference sequence). The CDR3 is 13 amino acids. CDR3 sequence (DNA): TGCGCCAGCAGTGAATGGTCTAACACTGAAGCTTTCTTT. It yields the protein CASSEWSNTEAFF.

The chain employs TRBV28 and TRBJ1-5; D is ambiguous. Per germline, CDR1 MDHEN and CDR2 SYDVKM. The CDR3 spans 13 residues. Between the trimmed V and J ends, which lost 8 bases and 1 base, there was a span of 9 bases. This chain's CDR3 is CASHARSNQPQHF. The CDR3 nucleotides are TGTGCCAGCCACGCGCGAAGCAATCAGCCCCAGCATTTT.

This rearrangement joins TRBV4-1 to TRBJ1-1; D unclear. The CDR3 extends over 15 amino acids. The germline V gene encodes CDR1 MGHRA and CDR2 YSYEKL. With 3 bases removed from V and 1 base from J, the gap between germline ends came to 12 bases. The CDR3 DNA is TGCGCCAGCAGCCACTTCATGGGCGAGAACACTGAAGCTTTCTTT. Its translation: CASSHFMGENTEAFF.

This chain uses TRBV9 with TRBJ2-1, with D maybe TRBD2 (5 bases). The germline CDR1 and CDR2 sequences are SGDLS and YYNGEE. There are 18 residues in the CDR3. Trimming stripped 0 bases from V and 6 bases from J, with 22 bases between. The CDR3 here is CASSVALGSRGEPNEQFF. CDR3 sequence (DNA): TGTGCCAGCAGCGTAGCCCTCGGGTCTCGGGGAGAACCCAATGAGCAGTTCTTC.

The rearrangement uses TRBV19 and TRBJ2-7; D might be TRBD1 (5 bases). The CDR3 sequence is 15 residues long. Germline V gene data show CDR1 as LNHDA and CDR2 as SQIVND (reference sequence). V lost 3 bases and J 3 bases, leaving 15 bases between the germline ends. CDR3 in DNA: TGTGCCAGTAGTATGTTCTGGGGCCAGTTCTACGAGCAGTACTTC. Protein sequence: CASSMFWGQFYEQYF.

The rearrangement uses TRBV10-3 and TRBJ1-3, with TRBD1 as a possible D gene (5 bases). Germline V gives CDR1 ENHRY, CDR2 SYGVKD. CDR3 length: 16 residues. V was clipped by 0 bases and J by 4 bases, with 13 bases between them. This chain's CDR3 is CAISESWTSIGNTIYF. For the CDR3, the DNA is TGTGCCATCAGTGAGTCATGGACATCCATAGGAAACACCATATATTTT.

CDR3 sequence: CASSFGQISNQPQHF. As DNA, the CDR3 is TGTGCCAGCAGCTTTGGACAGATTAGCAATCAGCCCCAGCATTTT. The chain links TRBV5-8 to TRBJ1-5, with a weak D call TRBD1 (6 bases). The CDR3 extends over 15 amino acids. The V gene's germline CDR1 is SGHTS and CDR2 YDEGEE. With 2 bases removed from V and 0 bases from J, the gap between germline ends came to 9 bases. Looking up the rest from reference TRBV5-8 and TRBJ1-5 gives the full variable domain: EAGVTQSPTHLIKTRGQQATLRCSPISGHTSVYWYQQALGLGLQFLLWYDEGEERNRGNFPPRFSGRQFPNYSSELNVNALELEDSALYLCASSFGQISNQPQHFGDGTRLSIL.